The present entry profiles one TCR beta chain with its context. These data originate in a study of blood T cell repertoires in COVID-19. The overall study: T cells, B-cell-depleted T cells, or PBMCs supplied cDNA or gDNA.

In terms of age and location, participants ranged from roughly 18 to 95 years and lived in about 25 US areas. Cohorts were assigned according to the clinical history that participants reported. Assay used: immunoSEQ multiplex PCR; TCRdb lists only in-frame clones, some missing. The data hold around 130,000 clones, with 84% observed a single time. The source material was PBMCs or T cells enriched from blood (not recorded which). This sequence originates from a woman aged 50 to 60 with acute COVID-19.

Here the CDR3 reads CASSLFTGPGGTEAFF. CDR3 DNA sequence: TGCGCCAGCAGTCTATTTACCGGGCCCGGGGGCACTGAAGCTTTCTTT. The chain links TRBV10-2 to TRBJ1-1; a possible D gene is TRBD1 (5 bases). The CDR3 totals 16 residues. V shed 5 bases and J shed 4 bases, with 20 bases lying between them. From germline, CDR1 is WSHSY and CDR2 SAAADI.